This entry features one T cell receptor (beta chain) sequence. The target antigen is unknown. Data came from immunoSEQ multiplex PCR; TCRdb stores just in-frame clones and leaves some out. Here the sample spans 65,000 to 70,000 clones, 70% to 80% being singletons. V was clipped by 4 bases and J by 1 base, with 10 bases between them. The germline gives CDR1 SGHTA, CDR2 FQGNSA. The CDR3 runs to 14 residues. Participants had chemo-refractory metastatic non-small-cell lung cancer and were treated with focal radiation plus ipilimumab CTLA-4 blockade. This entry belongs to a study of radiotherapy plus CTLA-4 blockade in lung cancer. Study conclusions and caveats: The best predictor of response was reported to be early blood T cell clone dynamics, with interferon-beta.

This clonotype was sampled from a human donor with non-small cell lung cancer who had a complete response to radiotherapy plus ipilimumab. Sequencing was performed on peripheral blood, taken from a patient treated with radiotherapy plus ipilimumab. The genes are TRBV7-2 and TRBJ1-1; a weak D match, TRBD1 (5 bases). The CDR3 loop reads CASSSGRANTEAFF. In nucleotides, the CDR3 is TGTGCCAGCAGCTCGGGACGGGCGAACACTGAAGCTTTCTTT. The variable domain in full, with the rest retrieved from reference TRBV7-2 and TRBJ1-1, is GAGVSQSPSNKVTEKGKDVELRCDPISGHTALYWYRQSLGQGLEFLIYFQGNSAPDKSGLPSDRFSAERTGGSVSTLTIQRTQQEDSAVYLCASSSGRANTEAFFGQGTRLTVV.